This TCR beta chain appears in the sequencing data of a study of chemoradiotherapy in HPV16-positive cancers. Study background: Functional T-cell assays on two HPV16-positive patients' cells defined candidate HPV-specific clones and common TCR motifs. Study-level points and caveats: HPV-responsive T-cell expansion during chemoradiotherapy was linked to improved recurrence-free survival in HPV16-positive patients. Non-HPV-specific T cells did not expand in tumors during treatment, whereas candidate HPV-specific clones and E7-related motifs did.

Samples were taken several times over chemoradiotherapy. Repertoires were generated with immunoSEQ multiplex PCR, while TCRdb's copy carries only in-frame clones and drops some. Of approximately 4,200 clones in the sample, about four fifths were seen once. Trimming removed 1 base at V and 6 bases at J, with 10 bases between. CDR3 length: 14 residues. The germline CDR1 and CDR2 sequences are MNHNS and SASEGT. Points on this clone: Its antigen remains unidentified.

The receptor was derived from a human donor with HPV-associated anogenital cancer. The material sequenced was tumor tissue, taken from a patient who underwent chemoradiotherapy. V and J are TRBV6-1 and TRBJ2-1; D uncertain. CDR3 in DNA: TGTGCCAGCAGTGAAGTAAGGAGAAGCAATGAGCAGTTCTTC. Translation gives CASSEVRRSNEQFF.